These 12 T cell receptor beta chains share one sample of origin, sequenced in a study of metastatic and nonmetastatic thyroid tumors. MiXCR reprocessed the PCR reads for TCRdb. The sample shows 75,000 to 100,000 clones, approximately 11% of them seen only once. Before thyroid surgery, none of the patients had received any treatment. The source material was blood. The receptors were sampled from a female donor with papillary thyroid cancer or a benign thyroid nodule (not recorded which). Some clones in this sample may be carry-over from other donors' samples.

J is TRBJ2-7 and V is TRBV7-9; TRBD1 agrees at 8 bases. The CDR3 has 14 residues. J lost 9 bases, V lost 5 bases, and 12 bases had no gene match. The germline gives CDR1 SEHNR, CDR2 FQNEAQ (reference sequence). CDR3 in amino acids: CASSQDRAPWAQYF. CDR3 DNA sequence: TGTGCCAGCAGCCAGGACAGGGCACCCTGGGCGCAGTACTTC.

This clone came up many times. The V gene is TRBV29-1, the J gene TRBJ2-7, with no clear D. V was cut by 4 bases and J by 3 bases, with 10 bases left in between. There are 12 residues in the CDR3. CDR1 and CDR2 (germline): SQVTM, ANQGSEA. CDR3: CSVADGVYEQYF. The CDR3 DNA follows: TGCAGCGTTGCCGACGGAGTCTACGAGCAGTACTTC.

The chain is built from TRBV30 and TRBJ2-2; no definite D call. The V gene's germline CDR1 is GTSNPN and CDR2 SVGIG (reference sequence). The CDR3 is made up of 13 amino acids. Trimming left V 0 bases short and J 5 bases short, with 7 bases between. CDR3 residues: CAWSVLWTGELFF. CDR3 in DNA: TGTGCCTGGAGTGTACTGTGGACCGGGGAGCTGTTTTTT. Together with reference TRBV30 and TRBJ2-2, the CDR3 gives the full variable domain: SQTIHQWPATLVQPVGSPLSLECTVEGTSNPNLYWYRQAAGRGLQLLFYSVGIGQISSEVPQNLSASRPQDRQFILSSKKLLLSDSGFYLCAWSVLWTGELFFGEGSRLTVL.

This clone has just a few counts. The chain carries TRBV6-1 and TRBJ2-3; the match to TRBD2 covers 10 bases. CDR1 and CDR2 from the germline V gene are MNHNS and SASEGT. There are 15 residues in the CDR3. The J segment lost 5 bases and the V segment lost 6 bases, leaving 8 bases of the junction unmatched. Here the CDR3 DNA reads TGTGCCAGCAGAGTAGCGGGAGGTCCGGAAGATACGCAGTATTTT. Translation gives CASRVAGGPEDTQYF.

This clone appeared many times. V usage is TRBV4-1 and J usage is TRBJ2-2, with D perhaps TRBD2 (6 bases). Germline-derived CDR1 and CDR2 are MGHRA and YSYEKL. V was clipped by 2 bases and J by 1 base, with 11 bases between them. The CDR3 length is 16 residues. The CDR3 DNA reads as TGCGCCAGCAGCCAACCAACTAGCAGGAACACCGGGGAGCTGTTTTTT. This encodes CASSQPTSRNTGELFF.

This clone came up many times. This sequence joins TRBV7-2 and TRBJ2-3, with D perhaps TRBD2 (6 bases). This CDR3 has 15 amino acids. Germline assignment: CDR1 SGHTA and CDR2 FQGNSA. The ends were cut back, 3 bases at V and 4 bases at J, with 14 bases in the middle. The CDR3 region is CASSFAGLPADTQYF. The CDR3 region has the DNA TGTGCCAGCAGCTTCGCGGGACTCCCGGCAGATACGCAGTATTTT.

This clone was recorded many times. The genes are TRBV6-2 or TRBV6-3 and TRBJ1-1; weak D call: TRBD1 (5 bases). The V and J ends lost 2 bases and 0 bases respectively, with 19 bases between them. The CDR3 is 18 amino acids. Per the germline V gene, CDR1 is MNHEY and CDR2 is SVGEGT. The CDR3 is CASSYPGALVQMNTEAFF. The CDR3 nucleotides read TGTGCCAGCAGTTACCCCGGGGCCCTTGTTCAAATGAACACTGAAGCTTTCTTT.

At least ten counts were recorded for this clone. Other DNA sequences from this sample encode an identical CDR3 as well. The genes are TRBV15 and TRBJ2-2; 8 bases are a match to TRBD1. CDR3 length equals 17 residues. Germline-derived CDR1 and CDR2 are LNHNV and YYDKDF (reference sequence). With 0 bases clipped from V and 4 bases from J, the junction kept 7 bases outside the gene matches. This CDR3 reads CATSRDPLDRGTGELFF. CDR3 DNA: TGTGCCACCAGCAGAGATCCCCTCGACAGGGGCACCGGGGAGCTGTTTTTT. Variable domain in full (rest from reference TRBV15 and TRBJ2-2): DAMVIQNPRYQVTQFGKPVTLSCSQTLNHNVMYWYQQKSSQAPKLLFHYYDKDFNNEADTPDNFQSRRPNTSFCFLDIRSPGLGDTAMYLCATSRDPLDRGTGELFFGEGSRLTVL.

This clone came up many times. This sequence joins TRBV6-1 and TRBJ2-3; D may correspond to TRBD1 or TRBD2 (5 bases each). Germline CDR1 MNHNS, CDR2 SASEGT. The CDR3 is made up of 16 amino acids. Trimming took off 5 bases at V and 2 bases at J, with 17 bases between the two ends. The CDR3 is CASSSSRDPATDTQYF. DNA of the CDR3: TGTGCCAGCAGTTCTTCACGGGACCCTGCCACAGATACGCAGTATTTT.

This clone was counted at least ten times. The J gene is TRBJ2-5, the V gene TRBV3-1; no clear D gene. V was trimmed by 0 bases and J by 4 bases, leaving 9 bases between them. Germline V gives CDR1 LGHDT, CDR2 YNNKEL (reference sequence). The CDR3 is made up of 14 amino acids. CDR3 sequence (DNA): TGTGCCAGCAGCCAAGATCCTAGTTCAGAGACCCAGTACTTC. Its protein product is CASSQDPSSETQYF.

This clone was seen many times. The CDR3 loop is CASSAGVGGELFF. CDR3 nucleotide sequence: TGTGCCAGCAGCGCGGGGGTAGGCGGGGAGCTGTTTTTT. The V gene is TRBV11-2, the J gene TRBJ2-2, with 7 bases matching TRBD2. Germline lookup yields CDR1 SGHAT and CDR2 FQNNGV. The CDR3 is made up of 13 amino acids. V lost 5 bases and J lost 7; bases outside the gene matches: 4. The entire variable domain, with the rest obtained from reference TRBV11-2 and TRBJ2-2, is as follows: EAGVAQSPRYKIIEKRQSVAFWCNPISGHATLYWYQQILGQGPKLLIQFQNNGVVDDSQLPKDRFSAERLKGVDSTLKIQPAKLEDSAVYLCASSAGVGGELFFGEGSRLTVL.

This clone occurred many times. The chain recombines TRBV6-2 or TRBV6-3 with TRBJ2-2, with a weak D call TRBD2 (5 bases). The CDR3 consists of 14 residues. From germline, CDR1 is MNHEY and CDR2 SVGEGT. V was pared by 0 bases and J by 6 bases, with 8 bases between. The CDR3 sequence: CASSYSKEAGELFF. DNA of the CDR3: TGTGCCAGCAGTTACTCGAAGGAGGCCGGGGAGCTGTTTTTT.